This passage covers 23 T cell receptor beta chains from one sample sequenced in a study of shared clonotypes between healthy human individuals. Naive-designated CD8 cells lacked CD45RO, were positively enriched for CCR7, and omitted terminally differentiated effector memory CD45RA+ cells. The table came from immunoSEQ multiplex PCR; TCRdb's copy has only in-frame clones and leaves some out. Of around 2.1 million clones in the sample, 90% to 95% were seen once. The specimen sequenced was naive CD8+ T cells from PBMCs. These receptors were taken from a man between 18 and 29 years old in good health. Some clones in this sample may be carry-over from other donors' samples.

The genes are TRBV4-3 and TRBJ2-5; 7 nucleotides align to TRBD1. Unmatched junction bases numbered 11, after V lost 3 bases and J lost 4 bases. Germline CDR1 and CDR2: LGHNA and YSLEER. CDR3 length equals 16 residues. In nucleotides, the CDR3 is TGCGCCAGCAGCCAGGAACACAGGGGAGTGGGAGAGACCCAGTACTTC. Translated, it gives CASSQEHRGVGETQYF.

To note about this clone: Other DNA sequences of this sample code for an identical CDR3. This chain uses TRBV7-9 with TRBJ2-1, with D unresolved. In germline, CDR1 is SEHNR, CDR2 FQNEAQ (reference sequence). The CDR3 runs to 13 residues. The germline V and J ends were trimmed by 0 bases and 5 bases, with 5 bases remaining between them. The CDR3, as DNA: TGTGCCAGCAGCTTAGCTCGGGACAATGAGCAGTTCTTC. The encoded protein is CASSLARDNEQFF.

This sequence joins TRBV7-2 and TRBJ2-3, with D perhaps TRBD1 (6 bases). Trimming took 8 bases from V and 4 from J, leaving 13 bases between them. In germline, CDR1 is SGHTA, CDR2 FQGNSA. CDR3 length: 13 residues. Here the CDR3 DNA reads TGTGCCAGCTGGCTGGGGGCATCAGATACGCAGTATTTT. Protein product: CASWLGASDTQYF.

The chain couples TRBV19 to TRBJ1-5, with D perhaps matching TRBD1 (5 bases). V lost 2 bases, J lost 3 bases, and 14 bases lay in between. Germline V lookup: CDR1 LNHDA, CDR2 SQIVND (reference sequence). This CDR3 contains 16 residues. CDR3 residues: CASSISTAYLNQPQHF. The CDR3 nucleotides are TGTGCCAGTAGTATATCGACAGCATATCTCAATCAGCCCCAGCATTTT.

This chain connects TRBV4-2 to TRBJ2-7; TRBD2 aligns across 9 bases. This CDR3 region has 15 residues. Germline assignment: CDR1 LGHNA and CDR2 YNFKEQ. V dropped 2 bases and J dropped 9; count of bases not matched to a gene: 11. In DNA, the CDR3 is TGTGCCAGCAGCCAAATTAGCGGGGGCCGGGTGGGGCAGTACTTC. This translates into CASSQISGGRVGQYF.

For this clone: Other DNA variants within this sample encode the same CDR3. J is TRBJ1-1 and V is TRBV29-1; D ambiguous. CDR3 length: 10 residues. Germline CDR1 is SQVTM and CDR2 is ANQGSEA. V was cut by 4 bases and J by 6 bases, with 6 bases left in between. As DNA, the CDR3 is TGCAGCGTTGGGCTTTCTGAAGCTTTCTTT. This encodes CSVGLSEAFF.

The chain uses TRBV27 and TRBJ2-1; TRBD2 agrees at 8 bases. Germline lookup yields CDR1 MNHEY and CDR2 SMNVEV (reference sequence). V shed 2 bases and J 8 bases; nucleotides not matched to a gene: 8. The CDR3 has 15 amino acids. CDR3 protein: CASSLTGSGTYEQFF. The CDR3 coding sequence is TGTGCCAGCAGTTTAACCGGTAGCGGGACCTATGAGCAGTTCTTC.

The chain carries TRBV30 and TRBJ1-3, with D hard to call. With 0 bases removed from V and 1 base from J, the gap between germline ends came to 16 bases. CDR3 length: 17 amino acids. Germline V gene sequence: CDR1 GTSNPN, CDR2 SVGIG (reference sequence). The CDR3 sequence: CAWSVPGFTGSGNTIYF. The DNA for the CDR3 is TGTGCCTGGAGTGTCCCAGGATTCACGGGATCTGGAAACACCATATATTTT.

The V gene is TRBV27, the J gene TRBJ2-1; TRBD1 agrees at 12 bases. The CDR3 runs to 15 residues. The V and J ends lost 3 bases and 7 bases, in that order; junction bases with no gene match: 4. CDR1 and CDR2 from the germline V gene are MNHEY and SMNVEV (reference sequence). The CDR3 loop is CASSFRDRGRNEQFF. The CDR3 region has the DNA TGTGCCAGCAGTTTTAGGGACAGGGGGCGAAATGAGCAGTTCTTC.

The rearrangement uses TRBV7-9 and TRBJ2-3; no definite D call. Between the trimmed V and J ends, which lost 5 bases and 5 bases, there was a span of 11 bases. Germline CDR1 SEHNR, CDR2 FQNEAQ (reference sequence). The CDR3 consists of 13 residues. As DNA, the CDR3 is TGTGCCAGCAGCCTGGAGTTAGGAGATACGCAGTATTTT. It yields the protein CASSLELGDTQYF.

The CDR3 nucleotides are TGCGCCAGCAGCCAAGGCCTAGCGACCGGGGAGCTGTTTTTT. Translated, it gives CASSQGLATGELFF. J is TRBJ2-2 and V is TRBV4-3, with D perhaps TRBD2 (6 bases). V dropped 1 base and J dropped 5 bases, with 8 bases sitting between them. Per the germline V gene, CDR1 is LGHNA and CDR2 is YSLEER. This CDR3 region has 14 residues.

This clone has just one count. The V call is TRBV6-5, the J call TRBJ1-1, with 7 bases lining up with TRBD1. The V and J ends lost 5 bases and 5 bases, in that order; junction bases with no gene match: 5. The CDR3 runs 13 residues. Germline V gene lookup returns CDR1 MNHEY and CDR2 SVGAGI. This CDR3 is CASSNRGGTEAFF. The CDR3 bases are TGTGCCAGCAGTAACAGGGGAGGTACTGAAGCTTTCTTT.

The CDR3 DNA reads TGTGCCAGCAGTTCACCATCGATAGAGTTCGGTGAGCAGTTCTTC. Translating gives CASSSPSIEFGEQFF. The chain is built from TRBV6-6 and TRBJ2-1; D ambiguous. V lost 4 bases and J lost 9, with 19 bases in between. Germline CDR1 reads MNHNY; CDR2 reads SVGAGI (reference sequence). This CDR3 has 15 amino acids.

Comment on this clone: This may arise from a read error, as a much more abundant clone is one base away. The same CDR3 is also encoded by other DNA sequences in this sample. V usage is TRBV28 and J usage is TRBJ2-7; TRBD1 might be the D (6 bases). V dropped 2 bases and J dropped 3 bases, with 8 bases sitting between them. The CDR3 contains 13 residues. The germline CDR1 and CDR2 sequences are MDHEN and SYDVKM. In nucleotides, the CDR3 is TGTGCCAGCAGTTTAGGACAGAGCTACGAGCAGTACTTC. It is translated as CASSLGQSYEQYF.

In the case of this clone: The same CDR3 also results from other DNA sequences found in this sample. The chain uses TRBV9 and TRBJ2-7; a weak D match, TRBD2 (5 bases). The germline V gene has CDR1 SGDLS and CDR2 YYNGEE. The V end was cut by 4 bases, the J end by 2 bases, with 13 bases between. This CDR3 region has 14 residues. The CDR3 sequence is CASSLGLAPYEQYF. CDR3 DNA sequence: TGTGCCAGCAGCCTCGGACTTGCCCCCTACGAGCAGTACTTC.

The CDR3 DNA sequence: TGTGCCAGCAGTCCAGGACTAGCGGGAGGGCTGTACGAGCAGTACTTC. Its protein is CASSPGLAGGLYEQYF. V is TRBV27 and J is TRBJ2-7, with 15 bases identical to TRBD2. The CDR3 sequence is 16 residues long. Trimming cost V 5 bases and J 4 bases; bases outside gene matches: 6. The germline CDR1 and CDR2 sequences are MNHEY and SMNVEV (reference sequence).

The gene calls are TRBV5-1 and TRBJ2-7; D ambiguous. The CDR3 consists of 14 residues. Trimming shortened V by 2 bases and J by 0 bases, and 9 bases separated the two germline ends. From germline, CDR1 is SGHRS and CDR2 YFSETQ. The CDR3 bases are TGCGCCAGCAGCTTTGAGGATTTCTCCTACGAGCAGTACTTC. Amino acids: CASSFEDFSYEQYF.

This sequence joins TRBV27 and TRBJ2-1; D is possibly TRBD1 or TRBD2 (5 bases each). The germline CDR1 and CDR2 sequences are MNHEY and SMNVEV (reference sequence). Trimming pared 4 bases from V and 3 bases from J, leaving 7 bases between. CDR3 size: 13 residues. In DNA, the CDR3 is TGTGCCAGCAGTTGGGGGAACTACAATGAGCAGTTCTTC. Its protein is CASSWGNYNEQFF.

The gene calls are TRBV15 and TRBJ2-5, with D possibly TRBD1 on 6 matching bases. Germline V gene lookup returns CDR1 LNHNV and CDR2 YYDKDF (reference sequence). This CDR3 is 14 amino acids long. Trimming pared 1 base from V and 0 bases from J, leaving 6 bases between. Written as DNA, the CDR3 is TGTGCCACCAGCAGAGGGACAGACCAAGAGACCCAGTACTTC. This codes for CATSRGTDQETQYF.

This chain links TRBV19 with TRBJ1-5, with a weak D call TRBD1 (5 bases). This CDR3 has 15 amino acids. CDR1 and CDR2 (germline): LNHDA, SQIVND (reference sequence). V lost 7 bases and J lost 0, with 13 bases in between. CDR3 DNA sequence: TGTGCCAGTAAGTGGGCAGGGAATAGCAATCAGCCCCAGCATTTT. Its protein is CASKWAGNSNQPQHF.

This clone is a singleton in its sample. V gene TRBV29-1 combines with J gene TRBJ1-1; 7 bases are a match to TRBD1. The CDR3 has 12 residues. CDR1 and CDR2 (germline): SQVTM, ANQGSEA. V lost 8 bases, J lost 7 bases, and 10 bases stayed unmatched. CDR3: CSFRGPNLEAFF. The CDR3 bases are TGCAGCTTTAGGGGGCCTAATCTTGAAGCTTTCTTT.

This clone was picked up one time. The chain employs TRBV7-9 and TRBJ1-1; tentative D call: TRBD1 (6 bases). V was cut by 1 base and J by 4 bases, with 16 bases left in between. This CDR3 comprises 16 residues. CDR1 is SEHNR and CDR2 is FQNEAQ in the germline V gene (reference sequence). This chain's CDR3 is CASSLGWGLQSTEAFF. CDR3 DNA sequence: TGTGCCAGCAGCTTAGGATGGGGGCTACAGAGCACTGAAGCTTTCTTT.

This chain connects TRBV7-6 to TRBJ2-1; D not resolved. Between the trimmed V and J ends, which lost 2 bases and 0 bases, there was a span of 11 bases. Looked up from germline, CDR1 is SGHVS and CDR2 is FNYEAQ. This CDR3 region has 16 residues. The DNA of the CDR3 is TGTGCCAGCAGCTTACGAGCTTTCAGCTCCTACAATGAGCAGTTCTTC. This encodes CASSLRAFSSYNEQFF.